The table lists the clone carrying this T cell receptor beta chain with a few counts. Its antigen is not known. The sample belongs to a study of T cells in Graves' hyperthyroidism and ophthalmopathy. Patients with uncontrolled infections, other autoimmune diseases, pregnancy or lactation were excluded. The diagnoses drew upon clinical symptoms, serum thyroxine and TRAb, thyroid ultrasound and orbital computed tomography. Overall study results and limits: Most thyroid clonotypes expanded above 0.001 were also detected in blood.

RNA transcripts served as the template for amplifying TCR beta CDR3 regions. HTBI primers were employed in a first-round RT-PCR of the TCR CDR3. TCRdb itself ran the multiplex PCR reads through MiXCR, one entry per CDR3 protein. The sample records over 400,000 distinct CDR3 sequences, around a fifth being singletons. This CDR3 is built from 14 residues. V lost 4 bases to trimming and J lost 1 base, with 10 bases between them. The germline V gene has CDR1 KGHSH and CDR2 LQKENI. The specimen sequenced was blood. The sequence came from a woman between 65 and 79 years old with Graves' ophthalmopathy. The chain recombines TRBV18 with TRBJ1-1, with D perhaps TRBD1 (5 bases). Here the CDR3 reads CASSQWGQNTEAFF. The CDR3 DNA follows: TGTGCCAGCTCACAGTGGGGCCAGAACACTGAAGCTTTCTTT.